The 9 T cell receptor beta chains below were found in one sample sequenced in a study of blood T cells in healthy people across ages. The second PCR ran roughly 6 to 12 cycles with a sample-barcoded 5' primer and J-beta primers. TCRdb fed the 5' RACE reads into MiXCR, producing one record per CDR3 protein. The sample lists 980,000 or so distinct CDR3 sequences, roughly 52% occurring once. Specimen: blood. Receptors were obtained from a man aged 25 to 40 in good health.

A remark on this clonotype: Since a much larger clone is just one base distant, this may be a read error. The chain has TRBV12-3 or TRBV12-4 and TRBJ2-1; TRBD1 agrees at 9 bases. This CDR3 is built from 15 residues. The ends lost 7 bases at V and 8 bases at J; junction bases unmatched: 12. This CDR3 reads CASTASTGGGDEQFF. In DNA, the CDR3 is TGTGCCAGCACTGCGTCGACAGGGGGGGGCGATGAGCAGTTCTTC.

This clonotype was counted a few times. The chain links TRBV20-1 to TRBJ2-4; the D gene is possibly TRBD2 (5 bases). V gave up 3 bases and J gave up 0 bases, with 12 bases separating them. Germline loops: CDR1 DFQATT, CDR2 SNEGSKA (reference sequence). The CDR3 has 15 amino acids. In DNA, the CDR3 is TGCAGTGCTAGTCTGGGCGGACTAGCCAAAAACATTCAGTACTTC. Encoded protein: CSASLGGLAKNIQYF.

CDR3 nucleotides: TGTGCCAGCAGCCAATCCGGACAGGGGATAACCGGGGAGCTGTTTTTT. Protein: CASSQSGQGITGELFF. This chain connects TRBV4-2 to TRBJ2-2, with TRBD1 matching over 9 bases. Germline trimming cut 2 bases from V and 5 bases from J; bases unmatched to any gene: 6. Per germline, CDR1 LGHNA and CDR2 YNFKEQ. This CDR3 is built from 16 residues.

In its sample, this clonotype was seen a few times. The gene calls are TRBV11-2 and TRBJ1-1; D is unclear. The CDR3 loop spans 13 amino acids. Trimming took 2 bases from V and 7 from J, leaving 11 bases between them. CDR1 and CDR2 from the germline V gene are SGHAT and FQNNGV. As DNA, the CDR3 is TGTGCCAGCAGCTTAAGGCCGAAAGTTGAAGCTTTCTTT. Its protein product is CASSLRPKVEAFF.

This clonotype occurred a few times. This sequence joins TRBV18 and TRBJ2-5, with D unresolved. The ends were cut back, 3 bases at V and 5 bases at J, with 10 bases in the middle. Germline CDR1 and CDR2: KGHSH and LQKENI. This CDR3 is 13 amino acids long. The DNA of the CDR3 is TGTGCCAGCTCACCGGTAAACTACGAGACCCAGTACTTC. Its protein product is CASSPVNYETQYF.

Many counts were recorded for this clonotype. The rearrangement joins TRBV12-3 or TRBV12-4 to TRBJ2-7; D unresolved. V was cut by 2 bases and J by 2 bases, with 7 bases left in between. This CDR3 comprises 13 residues. The CDR3 protein is CASSLKGTYEQYF. As DNA, the CDR3 is TGTGCCAGCAGTTTAAAGGGCACCTACGAGCAGTACTTC.

This clonotype was observed a few times. The gene calls are TRBV4-1 and TRBJ2-3, with 7 bases matching TRBD2. V dropped 0 bases and J dropped 6; count of bases not matched to a gene: 6. The germline gives CDR1 MGHRA, CDR2 YSYEKL. This CDR3 has 15 residues. CDR3 protein: CASSQDGGGQDTQYF. Here the CDR3 DNA reads TGCGCCAGCAGCCAAGATGGGGGGGGTCAGGATACGCAGTATTTT.

The J gene is TRBJ2-1, the V gene TRBV18; D is possibly TRBD1 or TRBD2 (5 bases each). The CDR3 contains 13 residues. CDR1 and CDR2 (germline): KGHSH, LQKENI. Between the trimmed V and J ends, which lost 5 bases and 6 bases, there was a span of 11 bases. CDR3 coding DNA: TGTGCCAGCTCAGGTTTGAGGGGCAATGAGCAGTTCTTC. It translates to CASSGLRGNEQFF.

J is TRBJ1-2 and V is TRBV6-1; the match to TRBD1 covers 7 bases. Looked up from germline, CDR1 is MNHNS and CDR2 is SASEGT. V was pared by 6 bases and J by 2 bases, with 6 bases of the junction left unmatched. CDR3 length: 14 residues. CDR3 in DNA: TGTGCCAGCAGGCCCACGACAGGGAACTATGGCTACACCTTC. Encoded protein: CASRPTTGNYGYTF.